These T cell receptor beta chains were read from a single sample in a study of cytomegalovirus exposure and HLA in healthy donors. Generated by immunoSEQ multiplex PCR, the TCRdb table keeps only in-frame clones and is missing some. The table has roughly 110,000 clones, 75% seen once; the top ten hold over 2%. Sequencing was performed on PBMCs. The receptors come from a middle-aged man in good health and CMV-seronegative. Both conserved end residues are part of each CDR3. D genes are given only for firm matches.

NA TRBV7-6 CASSREVGSNQPQHF
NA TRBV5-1 CASSLAGGYTEAFF
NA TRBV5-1 CASSSGHTGRGYTF
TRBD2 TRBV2 CASRGRGGGETQYF
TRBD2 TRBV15 CATSRERISGGYNEQFF
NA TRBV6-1 CASSERAGNTEAFF
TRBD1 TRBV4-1 CASSQAGTGFYGYTF
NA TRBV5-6 CASSLGRTAYQETQYF
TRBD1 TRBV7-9 CASSLLGTGNEQFF
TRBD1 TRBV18 CASSAYQGASTDTQYF
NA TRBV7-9 CASSLDGWDGYTF
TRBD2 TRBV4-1 CASSQDGAGGGQETQYF
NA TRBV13 CASSLGARRGNYGYTF
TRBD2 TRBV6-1 CASNPGLANTGELFF
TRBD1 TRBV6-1 CASSGQGETEAFF
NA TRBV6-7 CASSYSQRAPTYEQYF
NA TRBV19 CASSVGIQETQYF
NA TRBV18 CASSPSPGGTYGYTF
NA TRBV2 CASRGEAAYEQYF
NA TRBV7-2 CASSLVNSPLHF
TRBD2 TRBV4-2 CASSQDRASGYNEQFF
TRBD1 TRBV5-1 CASSPTIQGSGANVLTF